The rows below give T cell receptor beta chains drawn from one sample of a study of control samples from healthy donors and cancer patients. Assay used: immunoSEQ multiplex PCR; TCRdb lists only in-frame clones, some missing. This sample contains about 210,000 clones. The sequencing sample was made of blood. These receptors were taken from a woman aged 30 to 39 in good health. Each CDR3 is given with its conserved first and last residue. The order of the fields is V gene, J gene, D gene, CDR3 length, CDR3 DNA, CDR3 protein. D genes are given only for firm matches.

v_call: TRBV5-1
j_call: TRBJ1-1
d_call: NA
cdr3_length: 13
cdr3_nt: TGCGCCAGCAGCATTCAAAGGAACACTGAAGCTTTCTTT
cdr3_aa: CASSIQRNTEAFF

v_call: TRBV27
j_call: TRBJ2-1
d_call: TRBD2
cdr3_length: 14
cdr3_nt: TGTGCCAGCAGTTTTGGGACTAGTCGGGATGAGCAGTTCTTC
cdr3_aa: CASSFGTSRDEQFF

v_call: TRBV6-5
j_call: TRBJ1-5
d_call: NA
cdr3_length: 14
cdr3_nt: TGTGCCAGCAGGCGACGGTTTAGCAATCAGCCCCAGCATTTT
cdr3_aa: CASRRRFSNQPQHF

v_call: TRBV11-3
j_call: TRBJ2-5
d_call: NA
cdr3_length: 13
cdr3_nt: TGTGCCAGCAGCTTAGAGCCTCGGGGGACCCAGTACTTC
cdr3_aa: CASSLEPRGTQYF

v_call: TRBV20-1
j_call: TRBJ1-5
d_call: NA
cdr3_length: 15
cdr3_nt: TGCAGTGCTAGTCAACAGGGTAGGAGCAATCAGCCCCAGCATTTT
cdr3_aa: CSASQQGRSNQPQHF

v_call: TRBV6-2/TRBV6-3
j_call: TRBJ2-1
d_call: NA
cdr3_length: 13
cdr3_nt: TGTGCCAGCAGTTTTTCGGGCGGCAATGAGCAGTTCTTC
cdr3_aa: CASSFSGGNEQFF

v_call: TRBV3-1/TRBV3-2
j_call: TRBJ1-1
d_call: TRBD1
cdr3_length: 14
cdr3_nt: TGTGCCAGCTCCCGGGGACAGGGTAACACTGAAGCTTTCTTT
cdr3_aa: CASSRGQGNTEAFF

v_call: TRBV5-6
j_call: TRBJ2-1
d_call: TRBD1
cdr3_length: 13
cdr3_nt: TGTGCCAGCAGCTACGACAGGGGCAATGAGCAGTTCTTC
cdr3_aa: CASSYDRGNEQFF

v_call: TRBV18
j_call: TRBJ1-5
d_call: TRBD1
cdr3_length: 13
cdr3_nt: TGTGCCAGCTCACGACAGGGCGATCAGCCCCAGCATTTT
cdr3_aa: CASSRQGDQPQHF

v_call: TRBV19
j_call: TRBJ2-5
d_call: NA
cdr3_length: 13
cdr3_nt: TGTGCCAGTAGTACTAGTGATCAAGAGACCCAGTACTTC
cdr3_aa: CASSTSDQETQYF

v_call: TRBV2
j_call: TRBJ1-3
d_call: NA
cdr3_length: 14
cdr3_nt: TGTGCCAGCAGTAGTATCGGGGGAGGAAACACCATATATTTT
cdr3_aa: CASSSIGGGNTIYF

v_call: TRBV11-2
j_call: TRBJ1-6
d_call: NA
cdr3_length: 13
cdr3_nt: TGTGCCAGCAGCTTGACACATGGGGAACCCCTCCACTTT
cdr3_aa: CASSLTHGEPLHF

v_call: TRBV9
j_call: TRBJ1-6
d_call: NA
cdr3_length: 13
cdr3_nt: TGTGCCAGCTCTCTCAGGGACGATTCACCCCTCCACTTT
cdr3_aa: CASSLRDDSPLHF

v_call: TRBV5-1
j_call: TRBJ2-2
d_call: NA
cdr3_length: 17
cdr3_nt: TGCGCCAGCAGCTTGCCCCGACAGTATACGAACACCGGGGAGCTGTTTTTT
cdr3_aa: CASSLPRQYTNTGELFF

v_call: TRBV29-1
j_call: TRBJ2-1
d_call: NA
cdr3_length: 14
cdr3_nt: TGCAGCGTTACCGGTGGCATCACCTACAATGAGCAGTTCTTC
cdr3_aa: CSVTGGITYNEQFF

v_call: TRBV28
j_call: TRBJ1-5
d_call: NA
cdr3_length: 17
cdr3_nt: TGTGCCAGCAGTTTTAGCCGGACTTCTTATAGCAATCAGCCCCAGCATTTT
cdr3_aa: CASSFSRTSYSNQPQHF

v_call: TRBV4-1
j_call: TRBJ1-5
d_call: NA
cdr3_length: 14
cdr3_nt: TGCGCCAGCAGCCGGTCTGAGGGCGGTCAGCCCCAGCATTTT
cdr3_aa: CASSRSEGGQPQHF

v_call: TRBV4-1
j_call: TRBJ1-1
d_call: NA
cdr3_length: 15
cdr3_nt: TGCGCCAGCAGCCAAGCACCCGGGGGAGACACTGAAGCTTTCTTT
cdr3_aa: CASSQAPGGDTEAFF

v_call: TRBV6-5
j_call: TRBJ2-7
d_call: NA
cdr3_length: 14
cdr3_nt: TGTGCCAGCAGTTACTCTCTACAGCCCTACGAGCAGTACTTC
cdr3_aa: CASSYSLQPYEQYF

v_call: TRBV28
j_call: TRBJ1-1
d_call: TRBD1
cdr3_length: 15
cdr3_nt: TGTGCCAGCATCGAGACAGGGGAAGCGGACACTGAAGCTTTCTTT
cdr3_aa: CASIETGEADTEAFF

v_call: TRBV28
j_call: TRBJ1-1
d_call: NA
cdr3_length: 15
cdr3_nt: TGTGCCAGCAGTTTCCACGGGGCCCCTAACACTGAAGCTTTCTTT
cdr3_aa: CASSFHGAPNTEAFF

v_call: TRBV28
j_call: TRBJ1-4
d_call: NA
cdr3_length: 13
cdr3_nt: TGTGCCAGCTGCCAGGGCAGGAGGGAAAAACTGTTTTTT
cdr3_aa: CASCQGRREKLFF

v_call: TRBV18
j_call: TRBJ1-1
d_call: NA
cdr3_length: 15
cdr3_nt: TGTGCCAGCTCACCAGCGGGACATGGGGCAACTGAAGCTTTCTTT
cdr3_aa: CASSPAGHGATEAFF

v_call: TRBV14
j_call: TRBJ1-2
d_call: NA
cdr3_length: 15
cdr3_nt: TGTGCCAGCAGCCACCGACACCCACCTTTCTATGGCTACACCTTC
cdr3_aa: CASSHRHPPFYGYTF

v_call: TRBV19
j_call: TRBJ1-1
d_call: NA
cdr3_length: 14
cdr3_nt: TGTGCCAGTAGTAAGGGTAAGGAGAGGACTGAAGCTTTCTTT
cdr3_aa: CASSKGKERTEAFF

v_call: TRBV30
j_call: TRBJ1-1
d_call: TRBD1
cdr3_length: 12
cdr3_nt: TGTGCCCTCAGGACAGGGGGAACTGAAGCTTTCTTT
cdr3_aa: CALRTGGTEAFF

v_call: TRBV12-3/TRBV12-4
j_call: TRBJ2-5
d_call: NA
cdr3_length: 12
cdr3_nt: TGTGCCAGCAGGAGGGGTCCAGAGACCCAGTACTTC
cdr3_aa: CASRRGPETQYF

v_call: TRBV19
j_call: TRBJ1-2
d_call: TRBD1
cdr3_length: 13
cdr3_nt: TGTGCCAGTAGTTTGACAGGGCTAGGGGGCTACACCTTC
cdr3_aa: CASSLTGLGGYTF

v_call: TRBV3-1/TRBV3-2
j_call: TRBJ1-2
d_call: NA
cdr3_length: 16
cdr3_nt: TGTGCCAGCAGCCAAGATTTGGCACAAGGGGGCTATGGCTACACCTTC
cdr3_aa: CASSQDLAQGGYGYTF

v_call: TRBV7-3
j_call: TRBJ1-1
d_call: NA
cdr3_length: 13
cdr3_nt: TGTGCCAGCAGCTCTCTGAAGAACACTGAAGCTTTCTTT
cdr3_aa: CASSSLKNTEAFF

v_call: TRBV5-1
j_call: TRBJ2-1
d_call: TRBD2
cdr3_length: 16
cdr3_nt: TGCGCCAGCAGCTTACTAGCGGGCTTCTCCTACAATGAGCAGTTCTTC
cdr3_aa: CASSLLAGFSYNEQFF

v_call: TRBV5-4
j_call: TRBJ1-2
d_call: NA
cdr3_length: 14
cdr3_nt: TGTGCCAGCAGCTTGGCCAACAGGGAGGCTGGCTACACCTTC
cdr3_aa: CASSLANREAGYTF

v_call: TRBV6-6
j_call: TRBJ1-3
d_call: NA
cdr3_length: 16
cdr3_nt: TGTGCCAGCAGTTACTGGGCCGGACGCTCTGGAAACACCATATATTTT
cdr3_aa: CASSYWAGRSGNTIYF

v_call: TRBV7-2
j_call: TRBJ2-5
d_call: TRBD2
cdr3_length: 16
cdr3_nt: TGTGCCAGCAGCTTCCGACTAGCGGGGGGTCTCGAGACCCAGTACTTC
cdr3_aa: CASSFRLAGGLETQYF

v_call: TRBV7-9
j_call: TRBJ1-2
d_call: NA
cdr3_length: 14
cdr3_nt: TGTGCCAGCAGCTTAGCTCACGTGACCTATGGCTACACCTTC
cdr3_aa: CASSLAHVTYGYTF

v_call: TRBV29-1
j_call: TRBJ1-2
d_call: NA
cdr3_length: 11
cdr3_nt: TGCAGCGGGGCAGGACGCTATGGCTACACCTTC
cdr3_aa: CSGAGRYGYTF

v_call: TRBV12-3/TRBV12-4
j_call: TRBJ1-3
d_call: NA
cdr3_length: 13
cdr3_nt: TGTGCCAGCAGTTTAACCGCTGGAAACACCATATATTTT
cdr3_aa: CASSLTAGNTIYF

v_call: TRBV30
j_call: TRBJ2-3
d_call: NA
cdr3_length: 13
cdr3_nt: TGTGCCTGGAGTGTACAGGACGTAGATACGCAGTATTTT
cdr3_aa: CAWSVQDVDTQYF

v_call: TRBV6-1
j_call: TRBJ2-2
d_call: TRBD2
cdr3_length: 17
cdr3_nt: TGTGCCAGCAGTGAAAGTGGACTAGCGGGGGGCACCGGGGAGCTGTTTTTT
cdr3_aa: CASSESGLAGGTGELFF

v_call: TRBV5-6
j_call: TRBJ2-5
d_call: NA
cdr3_length: 14
cdr3_nt: TGTGCCAGCAGCCAGGGGGGGGCCCAAGAGACCCAGTACTTC
cdr3_aa: CASSQGGAQETQYF

v_call: TRBV2
j_call: TRBJ1-2
d_call: NA
cdr3_length: 13
cdr3_nt: TGTGCCAGCACCCGATCGGGGGTTGGAGGCTACACCTTC
cdr3_aa: CASTRSGVGGYTF

v_call: TRBV5-1
j_call: TRBJ2-2
d_call: NA
cdr3_length: 16
cdr3_nt: TGCGCCAGCAGCACAGAGGGCAGTGCGAACACCGGGGAGCTGTTTTTT
cdr3_aa: CASSTEGSANTGELFF

v_call: TRBV28
j_call: TRBJ1-4
d_call: NA
cdr3_length: 10
cdr3_nt: TGTGCCAGCAGCAATGAAAAACTGTTTTTT
cdr3_aa: CASSNEKLFF

v_call: TRBV7-6
j_call: TRBJ2-5
d_call: NA
cdr3_length: 14
cdr3_nt: TGTGCCAGCAGCTTAGCTGAGGGAGCAGAGACCCAGTACTTC
cdr3_aa: CASSLAEGAETQYF

v_call: TRBV6-2/TRBV6-3
j_call: TRBJ2-1
d_call: TRBD2
cdr3_length: 14
cdr3_nt: TGTGCCAGCAGCTTAGCGGGGGACTACAATGAGCAGTTCTTC
cdr3_aa: CASSLAGDYNEQFF

v_call: TRBV6-5
j_call: TRBJ2-1
d_call: TRBD2
cdr3_length: 14
cdr3_nt: TGTGCCAGCAGTTATAGCGGGGGGAACAATGAGCAGTTCTTC
cdr3_aa: CASSYSGGNNEQFF

v_call: TRBV4-1
j_call: TRBJ1-1
d_call: NA
cdr3_length: 15
cdr3_nt: TGCGCCAGCAGCGGACCCCACGGACGGGCTCCTGAAGCTTTCTTT
cdr3_aa: CASSGPHGRAPEAFF

v_call: TRBV28
j_call: TRBJ1-2
d_call: TRBD1
cdr3_length: 16
cdr3_nt: TGTGCCAGCCGACCCCAGGGGGAGGGTCGCCTATATGGCTACACCTTC
cdr3_aa: CASRPQGEGRLYGYTF

v_call: TRBV28
j_call: TRBJ1-5
d_call: TRBD1
cdr3_length: 13
cdr3_nt: TGTGCCAGCAGTTTCAGGGGGCAAGGGCCCCAGCATTTT
cdr3_aa: CASSFRGQGPQHF

v_call: TRBV28
j_call: TRBJ1-6
d_call: NA
cdr3_length: 16
cdr3_nt: TGTGCCAGCAGTTTACCAGTCTGGGACATTCCGTCACCCCTCCACTTT
cdr3_aa: CASSLPVWDIPSPLHF

v_call: TRBV7-9
j_call: TRBJ2-5
d_call: NA
cdr3_length: 15
cdr3_nt: TGTGCCAGCAGCCCTAGGGGCAGGTGGGCAGAGACCCAGTACTTC
cdr3_aa: CASSPRGRWAETQYF

v_call: TRBV6-5
j_call: TRBJ1-4
d_call: NA
cdr3_length: 15
cdr3_nt: TGTGCCAGCAGTTACTCAGGGACCCTTAATGAAAAACTGTTTTTT
cdr3_aa: CASSYSGTLNEKLFF

v_call: TRBV7-3
j_call: TRBJ2-1
d_call: NA
cdr3_length: 14
cdr3_nt: TGTGCCAGCAGCCCCTCCCCTTCTTACAATGAGCAGTTCTTC
cdr3_aa: CASSPSPSYNEQFF

v_call: TRBV30
j_call: TRBJ1-3
d_call: TRBD1
cdr3_length: 13
cdr3_nt: TGTGCCTGGAGTGGACAGGGAGGGCACACCATATATTTT
cdr3_aa: CAWSGQGGHTIYF

v_call: TRBV29-1
j_call: TRBJ2-7
d_call: TRBD1
cdr3_length: 14
cdr3_nt: TGCAGCGTTGAAGGAGGGGACAGGGGTTACGAGCAGTACTTC
cdr3_aa: CSVEGGDRGYEQYF

v_call: TRBV30
j_call: TRBJ1-5
d_call: NA
cdr3_length: 14
cdr3_nt: TGTGCCTGGAGTATAGGGTCGAGCAATCAGCCCCAGCATTTT
cdr3_aa: CAWSIGSSNQPQHF

v_call: TRBV13
j_call: TRBJ1-1
d_call: NA
cdr3_length: 15
cdr3_nt: TGTGCCAGCAGCTCCCGGCGGGGGGGGAACCCTGAAGCTTTCTTT
cdr3_aa: CASSSRRGGNPEAFF

v_call: TRBV10-3
j_call: TRBJ2-7
d_call: NA
cdr3_length: 15
cdr3_nt: TGTGCCATCAGTTCCCCCCAGGTACTGACAAACGAGCAGTACTTC
cdr3_aa: CAISSPQVLTNEQYF

v_call: TRBV5-1
j_call: TRBJ1-1
d_call: TRBD1
cdr3_length: 18
cdr3_nt: TGCGCCAGCAGCTTAAAACCGGGACAGGGGTCGGTGAACACTGAAGCTTTCTTT
cdr3_aa: CASSLKPGQGSVNTEAFF